This record concerns one T cell receptor (beta chain) sequence. The source of the sample is a study of control samples from healthy donors and cancer patients. The method was immunoSEQ multiplex PCR; TCRdb's version includes in-frame clones alone and lacks a portion of them. The data show 150,000 to 200,000 clones, 94% seen once. Sequenced material: blood. The sequence was obtained from a young woman in good health.

CDR3 residues: CASSIDGTSGSSYNEQFF. Here the CDR3 DNA reads TGTGCCAGTAGTATAGATGGGACTAGCGGGAGTTCCTACAATGAGCAGTTCTTC. The chain links TRBV19 to TRBJ2-1, with 14 bases fitting TRBD2. Trimming removed 0 bases from V and 1 base from J; junction bases left unmatched: 2. CDR3 length: 18 residues. Germline CDR1 and CDR2: LNHDA and SQIVND (reference sequence). The full variable domain, completed using reference TRBV19 and TRBJ2-1, is DGGITQSPKYLFRKEGQNVTLSCEQNLNHDAMYWYRQDPGQGLRLIYYSQIVNDFQKGDIAEGYSVSREKKESFPLTVTSAQKNPTAFYLCASSIDGTSGSSYNEQFFGPGTRLTVL.